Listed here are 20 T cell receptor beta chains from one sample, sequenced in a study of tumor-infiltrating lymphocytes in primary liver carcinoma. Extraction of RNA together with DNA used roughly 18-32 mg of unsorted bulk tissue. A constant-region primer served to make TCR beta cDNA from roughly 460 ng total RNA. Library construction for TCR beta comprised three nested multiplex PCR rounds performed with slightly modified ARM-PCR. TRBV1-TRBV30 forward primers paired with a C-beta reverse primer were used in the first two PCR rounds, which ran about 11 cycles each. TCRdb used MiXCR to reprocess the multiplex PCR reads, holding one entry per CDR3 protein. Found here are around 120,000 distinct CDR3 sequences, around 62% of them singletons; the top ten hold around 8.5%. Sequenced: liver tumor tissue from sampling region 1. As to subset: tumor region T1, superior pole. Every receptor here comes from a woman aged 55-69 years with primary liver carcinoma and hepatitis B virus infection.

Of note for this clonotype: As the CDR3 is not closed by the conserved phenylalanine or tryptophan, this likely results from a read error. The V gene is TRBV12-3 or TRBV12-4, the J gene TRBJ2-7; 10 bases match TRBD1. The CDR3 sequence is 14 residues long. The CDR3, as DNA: TGTGCCGGCAGTACCCGGGACAGGGGCCACGAGCAGTACATC. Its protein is CAGSTRDRGHEQYI.

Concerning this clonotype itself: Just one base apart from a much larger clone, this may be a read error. The chain's CDR3 is CSGTSGQETQHF. Written as DNA, the CDR3 is TGCAGCGGCACAAGTGGTCAAGAGACCCAGCACTTC. V gene TRBV29-1 combines with J gene TRBJ2-5; D not resolved. CDR1 is SQVTM, CDR2 ANQGSEA, per germline. The CDR3 runs to 12 residues.

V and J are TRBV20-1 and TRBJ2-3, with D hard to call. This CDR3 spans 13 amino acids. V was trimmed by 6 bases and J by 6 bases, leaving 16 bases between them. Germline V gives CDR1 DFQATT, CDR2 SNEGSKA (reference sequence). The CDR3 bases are TGCAGTGCCAGTGGGCTAATGAGGGATACGCAGTATTTT. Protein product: CSASGLMRDTQYF.

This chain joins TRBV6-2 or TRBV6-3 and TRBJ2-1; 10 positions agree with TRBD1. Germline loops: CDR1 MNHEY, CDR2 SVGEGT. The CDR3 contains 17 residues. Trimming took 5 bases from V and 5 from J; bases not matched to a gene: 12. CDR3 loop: CASSPYPGQGSHNEQFF. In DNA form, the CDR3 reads TGTGCCAGCAGTCCCTACCCGGGACAGGGGTCCCACAATGAGCAGTTCTTC.

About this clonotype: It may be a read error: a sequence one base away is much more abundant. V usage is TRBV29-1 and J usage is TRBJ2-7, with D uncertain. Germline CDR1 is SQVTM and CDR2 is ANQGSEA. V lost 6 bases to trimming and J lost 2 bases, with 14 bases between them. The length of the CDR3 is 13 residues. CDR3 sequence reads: CSVAISFTYEQYF. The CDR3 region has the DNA TGCAGCGTAGCGATTAGCTTCACCTACGAGCAGTACTTC.

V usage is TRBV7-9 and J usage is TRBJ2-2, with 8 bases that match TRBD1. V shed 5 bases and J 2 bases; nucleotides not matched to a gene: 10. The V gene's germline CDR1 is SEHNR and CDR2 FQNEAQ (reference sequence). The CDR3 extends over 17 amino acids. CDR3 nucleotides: TGTGCCAGCAGCCCAAGAGGAGGGACAGGCAACACCGGGGAGCTGTTTTTT. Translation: CASSPRGGTGNTGELFF.

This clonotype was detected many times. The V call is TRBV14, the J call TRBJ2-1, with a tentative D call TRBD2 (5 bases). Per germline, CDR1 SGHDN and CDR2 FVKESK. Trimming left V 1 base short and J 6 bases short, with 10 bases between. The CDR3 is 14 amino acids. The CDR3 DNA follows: TGTGCCAGCAGCCAAGCCCTAGCCGGCAATGAGCAGTTCTTC. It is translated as CASSQALAGNEQFF.

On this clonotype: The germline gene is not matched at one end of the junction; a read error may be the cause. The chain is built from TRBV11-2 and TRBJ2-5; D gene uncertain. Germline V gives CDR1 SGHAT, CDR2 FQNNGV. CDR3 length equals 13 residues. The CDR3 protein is CTSSLELGETQYF. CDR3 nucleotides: TGTACCAGCAGCTTAGAGCTAGGAGAGACCCAGTACTTC.

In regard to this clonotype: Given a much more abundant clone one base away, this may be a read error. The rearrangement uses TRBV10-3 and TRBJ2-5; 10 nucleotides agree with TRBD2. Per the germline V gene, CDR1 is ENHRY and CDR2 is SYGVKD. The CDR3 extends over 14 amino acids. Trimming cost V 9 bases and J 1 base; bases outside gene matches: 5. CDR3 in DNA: TGTGCCATGGGGGCTAGCGGGAGCCAAGAGACCCAGTACTTC. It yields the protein CAMGASGSQETQYF.

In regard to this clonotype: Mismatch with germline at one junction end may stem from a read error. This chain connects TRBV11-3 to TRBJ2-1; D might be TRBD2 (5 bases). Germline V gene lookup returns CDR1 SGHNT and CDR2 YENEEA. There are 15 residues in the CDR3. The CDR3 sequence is CASSLAAAARGELSF. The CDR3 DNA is TGTGCAAGCAGCTTGGCCGCGGCTGCCCGGGGTGAGCTGTCCTTC. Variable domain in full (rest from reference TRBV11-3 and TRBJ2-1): EAGVVQSPRYKIIEKKQPVAFWCNPISGHNTLYWYLQNLGQGPELLIRYENEEAVDDSQLPKDRFSAERLKGVDSTLKIQPAELGDSAVYLCASSLAAAARGELSFGPGTRLTVL.

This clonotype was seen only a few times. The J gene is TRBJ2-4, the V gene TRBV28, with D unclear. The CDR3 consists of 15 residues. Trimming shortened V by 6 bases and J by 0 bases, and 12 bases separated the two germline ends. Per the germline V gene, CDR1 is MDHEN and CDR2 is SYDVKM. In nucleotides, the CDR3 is TGTGCCAGCAGATCTATGTCCGTAGCCAAAAACATTCAGTACTTC. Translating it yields CASRSMSVAKNIQYF.

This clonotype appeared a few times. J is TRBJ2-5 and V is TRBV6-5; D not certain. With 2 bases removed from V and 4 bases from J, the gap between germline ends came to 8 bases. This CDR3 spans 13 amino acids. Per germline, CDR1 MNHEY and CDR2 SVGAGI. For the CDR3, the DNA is TGTGCCAGCAGTTACCGCAGGTCAGAGACCCAGTACTTC. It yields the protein CASSYRRSETQYF.

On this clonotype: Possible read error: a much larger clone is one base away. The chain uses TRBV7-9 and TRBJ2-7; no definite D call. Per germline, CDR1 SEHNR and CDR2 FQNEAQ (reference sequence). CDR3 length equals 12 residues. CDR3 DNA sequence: TGTGCCAGCAACTTAGCCGACTACGAGCAGTACTTC. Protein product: CASNLADYEQYF.

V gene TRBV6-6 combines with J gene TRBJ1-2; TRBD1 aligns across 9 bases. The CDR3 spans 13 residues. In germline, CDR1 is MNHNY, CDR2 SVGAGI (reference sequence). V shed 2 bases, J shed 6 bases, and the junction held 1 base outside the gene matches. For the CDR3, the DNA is TGTGCCAGCAGTTACGGGACAGGGAATGGCTACACCTTC. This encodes CASSYGTGNGYTF.

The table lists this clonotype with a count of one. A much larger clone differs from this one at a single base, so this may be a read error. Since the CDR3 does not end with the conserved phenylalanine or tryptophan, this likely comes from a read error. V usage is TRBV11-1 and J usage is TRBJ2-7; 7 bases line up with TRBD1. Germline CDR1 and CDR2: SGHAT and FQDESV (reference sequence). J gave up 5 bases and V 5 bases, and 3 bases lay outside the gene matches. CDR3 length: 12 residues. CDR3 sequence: CASSIDRDEQYS. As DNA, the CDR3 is TGTGCCAGCAGCATAGACAGGGACGAGCAGTACTCC.

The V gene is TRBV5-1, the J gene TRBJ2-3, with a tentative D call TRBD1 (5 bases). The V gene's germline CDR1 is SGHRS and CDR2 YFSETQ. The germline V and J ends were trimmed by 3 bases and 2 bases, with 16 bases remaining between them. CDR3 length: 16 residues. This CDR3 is CASSWSIGVTTDTQYF. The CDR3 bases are TGCGCCAGCAGCTGGTCGATAGGGGTTACCACAGATACGCAGTATTTT.

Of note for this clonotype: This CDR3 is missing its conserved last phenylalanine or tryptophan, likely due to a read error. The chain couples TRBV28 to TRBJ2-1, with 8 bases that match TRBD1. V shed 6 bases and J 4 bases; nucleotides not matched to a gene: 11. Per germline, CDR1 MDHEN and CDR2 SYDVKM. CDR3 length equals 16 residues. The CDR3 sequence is CASRLSGTGIYNEQFY. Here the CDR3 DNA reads TGTGCCAGCAGATTGTCCGGGACAGGCATTTACAATGAGCAGTTCTAC.

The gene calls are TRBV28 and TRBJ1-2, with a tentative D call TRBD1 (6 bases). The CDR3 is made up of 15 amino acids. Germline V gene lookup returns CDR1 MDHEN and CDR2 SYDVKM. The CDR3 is CVSSGGHASSYGYTF. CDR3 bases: TGTGTCAGTAGTGGGGGACACGCTTCCTCCTATGGCTACACCTTC.

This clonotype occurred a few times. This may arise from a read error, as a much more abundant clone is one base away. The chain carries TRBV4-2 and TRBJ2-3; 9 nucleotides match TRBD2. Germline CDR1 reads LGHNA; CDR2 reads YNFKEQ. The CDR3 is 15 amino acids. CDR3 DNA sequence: TGTGCCAGCAGCCAAGACCTGACTAGCGGAGATACGCGGTATTTT. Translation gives CASSQDLTSGDTRYF.

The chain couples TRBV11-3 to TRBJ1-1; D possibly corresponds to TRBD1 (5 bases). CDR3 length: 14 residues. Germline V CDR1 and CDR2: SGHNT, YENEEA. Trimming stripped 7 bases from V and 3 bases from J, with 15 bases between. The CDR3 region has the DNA TGTGCCAGCAACTACGGGGGGTCGTACACTGAAGCTTTCTTT. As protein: CASNYGGSYTEAFF.